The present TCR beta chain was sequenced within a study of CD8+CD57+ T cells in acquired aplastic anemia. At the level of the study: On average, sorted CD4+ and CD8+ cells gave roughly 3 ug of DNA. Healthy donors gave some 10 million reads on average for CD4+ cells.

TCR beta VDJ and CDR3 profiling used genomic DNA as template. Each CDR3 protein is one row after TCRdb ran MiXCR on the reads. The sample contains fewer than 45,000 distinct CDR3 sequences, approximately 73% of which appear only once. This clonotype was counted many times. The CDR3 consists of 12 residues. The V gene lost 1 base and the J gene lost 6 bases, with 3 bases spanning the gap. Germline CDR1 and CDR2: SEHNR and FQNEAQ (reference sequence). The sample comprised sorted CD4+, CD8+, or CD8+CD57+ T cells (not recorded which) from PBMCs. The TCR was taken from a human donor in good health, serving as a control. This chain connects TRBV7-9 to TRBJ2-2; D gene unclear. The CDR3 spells CASSLVPGELFF. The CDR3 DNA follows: TGTGCCAGCAGCTTAGTACCCGGGGAGCTGTTTTTT.